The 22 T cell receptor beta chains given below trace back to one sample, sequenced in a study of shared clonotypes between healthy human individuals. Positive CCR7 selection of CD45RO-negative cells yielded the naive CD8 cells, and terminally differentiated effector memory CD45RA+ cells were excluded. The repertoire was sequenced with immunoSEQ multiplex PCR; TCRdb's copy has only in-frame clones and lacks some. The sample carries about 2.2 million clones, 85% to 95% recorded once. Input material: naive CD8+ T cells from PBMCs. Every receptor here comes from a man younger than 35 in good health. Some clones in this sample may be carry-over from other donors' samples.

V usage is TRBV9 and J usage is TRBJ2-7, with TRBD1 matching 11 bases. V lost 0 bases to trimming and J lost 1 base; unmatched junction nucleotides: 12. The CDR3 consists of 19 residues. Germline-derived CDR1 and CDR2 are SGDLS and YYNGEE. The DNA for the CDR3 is TGTGCCAGCAGCGTAGGTTCCGGGACAGGGGGTTTTAAGTCCTACGAGCAGTACTTC. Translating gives CASSVGSGTGGFKSYEQYF.

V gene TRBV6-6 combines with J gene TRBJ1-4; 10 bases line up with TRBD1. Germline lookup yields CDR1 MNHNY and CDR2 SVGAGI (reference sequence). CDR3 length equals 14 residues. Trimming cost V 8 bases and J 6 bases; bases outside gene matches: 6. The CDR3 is CASVTGTGDEKLFF. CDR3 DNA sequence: TGTGCCAGCGTGACCGGGACAGGGGATGAAAAACTGTTTTTT.

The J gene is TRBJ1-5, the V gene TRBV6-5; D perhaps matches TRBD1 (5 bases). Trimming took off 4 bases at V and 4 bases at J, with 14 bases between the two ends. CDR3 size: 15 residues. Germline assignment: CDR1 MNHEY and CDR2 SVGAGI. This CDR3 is CASSLERGGNQPQHF. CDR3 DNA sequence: TGTGCCAGCAGTTTGGAGAGGGGCGGGAATCAGCCCCAGCATTTT.

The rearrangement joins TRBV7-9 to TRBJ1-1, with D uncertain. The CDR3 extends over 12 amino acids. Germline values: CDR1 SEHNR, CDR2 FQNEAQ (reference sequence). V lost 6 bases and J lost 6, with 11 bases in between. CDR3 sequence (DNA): TGTGCCAGCAGTCCCGTGAAGGCTGAAGCTTTCTTT. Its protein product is CASSPVKAEAFF.

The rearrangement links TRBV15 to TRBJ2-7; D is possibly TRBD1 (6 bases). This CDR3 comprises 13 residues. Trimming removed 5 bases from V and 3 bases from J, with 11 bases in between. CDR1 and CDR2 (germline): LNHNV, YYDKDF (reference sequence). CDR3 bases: TGTGCCACCAGCGTAGGACAGTTCTACGAGCAGTACTTC. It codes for CATSVGQFYEQYF.

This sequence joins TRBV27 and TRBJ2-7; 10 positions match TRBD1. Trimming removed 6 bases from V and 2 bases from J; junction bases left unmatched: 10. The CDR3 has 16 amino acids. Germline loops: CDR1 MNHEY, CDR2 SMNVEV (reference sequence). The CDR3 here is CASSDRTGGYPYEQYF. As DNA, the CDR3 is TGTGCCAGCAGCGATAGGACAGGGGGTTATCCCTACGAGCAGTACTTC.

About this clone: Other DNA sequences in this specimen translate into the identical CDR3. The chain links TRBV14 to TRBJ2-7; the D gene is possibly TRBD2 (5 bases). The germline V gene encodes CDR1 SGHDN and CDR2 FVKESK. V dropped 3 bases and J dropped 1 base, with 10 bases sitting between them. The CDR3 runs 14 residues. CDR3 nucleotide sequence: TGTGCCAGCAGCCAGGAGGAGAGGTCCTACGAGCAGTACTTC. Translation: CASSQEERSYEQYF.

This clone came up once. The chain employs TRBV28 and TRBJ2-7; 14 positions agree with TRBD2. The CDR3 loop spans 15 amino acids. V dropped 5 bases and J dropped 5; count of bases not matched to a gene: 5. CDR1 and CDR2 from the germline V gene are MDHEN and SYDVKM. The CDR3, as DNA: TGTGCCAGCAGTCCGACTAGCGGGAGGGGTAACGAGCAGTACTTC. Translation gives CASSPTSGRGNEQYF.

The CDR3 nucleotides are TGTGCCAGCAGGGGGGACTTGAATCCGACAGGCCTTAACTATGGCTACACCTTC. This codes for CASRGDLNPTGLNYGYTF. The chain carries TRBV7-9 and TRBJ1-2; a possible D gene is TRBD1 (6 bases). V was pared by 6 bases and J by 1 base, with 24 bases between. The CDR3 extends over 18 amino acids. Germline V gene lookup returns CDR1 SEHNR and CDR2 FQNEAQ (reference sequence).

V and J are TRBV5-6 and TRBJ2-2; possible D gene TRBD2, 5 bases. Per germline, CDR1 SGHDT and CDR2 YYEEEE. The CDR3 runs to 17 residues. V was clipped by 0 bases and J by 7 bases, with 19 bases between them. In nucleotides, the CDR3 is TGTGCCAGCAGCTTGGAGTCGGCGGGTGGCACCTACGGGGAGCTGTTTTTT. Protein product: CASSLESAGGTYGELFF.

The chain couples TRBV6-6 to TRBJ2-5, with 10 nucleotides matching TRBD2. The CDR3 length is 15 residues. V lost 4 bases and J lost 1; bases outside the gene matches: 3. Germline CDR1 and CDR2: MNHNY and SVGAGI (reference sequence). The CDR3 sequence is CASSLLAGVQETQYF. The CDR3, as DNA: TGTGCCAGCAGTTTGCTAGCGGGAGTCCAAGAGACCCAGTACTTC.

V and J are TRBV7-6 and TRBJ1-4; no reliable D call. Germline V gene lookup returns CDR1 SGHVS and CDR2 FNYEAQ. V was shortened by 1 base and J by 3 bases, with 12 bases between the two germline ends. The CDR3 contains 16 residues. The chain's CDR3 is CASSLENGRANEKLFF. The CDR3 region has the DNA TGTGCCAGCAGCTTAGAGAACGGGCGGGCTAATGAAAAACTGTTTTTT. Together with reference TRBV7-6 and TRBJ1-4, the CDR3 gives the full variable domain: GAGVSQSPRYKVTKRGQDVALRCDPISGHVSLYWYRQALGQGPEFLTYFNYEAQQDKSGLPNDRFSAERPEGSISTLTIQRTEQRDSAMYRCASSLENGRANEKLFFGSGTQLSVL.

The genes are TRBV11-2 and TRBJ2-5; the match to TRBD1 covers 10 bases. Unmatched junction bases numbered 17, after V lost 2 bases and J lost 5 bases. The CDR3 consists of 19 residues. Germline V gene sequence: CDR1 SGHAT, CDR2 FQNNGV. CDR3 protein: CASSLKRSASGTGVETQYF. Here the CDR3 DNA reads TGTGCCAGCAGCTTAAAACGTTCGGCGTCGGGGACAGGGGTGGAGACCCAGTACTTC.

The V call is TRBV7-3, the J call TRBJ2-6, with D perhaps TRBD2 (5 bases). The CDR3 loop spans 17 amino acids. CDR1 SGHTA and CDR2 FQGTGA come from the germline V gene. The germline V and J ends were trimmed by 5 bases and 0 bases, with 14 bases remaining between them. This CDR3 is CASSPDYYRSGANVLTF. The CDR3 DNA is TGTGCCAGCAGCCCCGACTACTACCGCTCTGGGGCCAACGTCCTGACTTTC.

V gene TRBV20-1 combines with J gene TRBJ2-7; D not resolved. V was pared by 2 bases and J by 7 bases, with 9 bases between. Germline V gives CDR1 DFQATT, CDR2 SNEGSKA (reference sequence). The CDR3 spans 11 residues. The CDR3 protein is CSARPPTEQYF. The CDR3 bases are TGCAGTGCTAGACCACCGACTGAGCAGTACTTC.

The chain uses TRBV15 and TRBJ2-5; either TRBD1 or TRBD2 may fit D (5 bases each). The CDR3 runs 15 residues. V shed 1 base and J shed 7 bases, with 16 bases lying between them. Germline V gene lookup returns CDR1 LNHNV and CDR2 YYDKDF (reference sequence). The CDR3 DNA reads TGTGCCACCAGCAGAGGGGGACCCCCAGACGGGACCCAGTACTTC. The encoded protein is CATSRGGPPDGTQYF.

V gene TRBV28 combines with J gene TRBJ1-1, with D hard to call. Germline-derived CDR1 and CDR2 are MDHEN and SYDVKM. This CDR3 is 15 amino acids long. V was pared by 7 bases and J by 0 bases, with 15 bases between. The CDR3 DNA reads TGTGCCAGCACCCCAGTTTTAGACATGAACACTGAAGCTTTCTTT. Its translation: CASTPVLDMNTEAFF.

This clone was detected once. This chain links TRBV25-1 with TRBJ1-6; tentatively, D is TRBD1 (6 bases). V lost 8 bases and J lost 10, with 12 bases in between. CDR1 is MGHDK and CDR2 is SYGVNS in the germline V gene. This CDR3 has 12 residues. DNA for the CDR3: TGTGCCAGCGAAGGGGGTTACTCACCCCTCCACTTT. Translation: CASEGGYSPLHF. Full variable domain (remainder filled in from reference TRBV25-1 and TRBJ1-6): EADIYQTPRYLVIGTGKKITLECSQTMGHDKMYWYQQDPGMELHLIHYSYGVNSTEKGDLSSESTVSRIRTEHFPLTLESARPSHTSQYLCASEGGYSPLHFGNGTRLTVT.

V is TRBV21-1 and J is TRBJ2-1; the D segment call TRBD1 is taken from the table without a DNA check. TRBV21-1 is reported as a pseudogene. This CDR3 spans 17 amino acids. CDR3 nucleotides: TGTGCCAGCAGCAATATCCCGGGACAGGGCTCCTACAATGAGCAGTTCTTC. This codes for CASSNIPGQGSYNEQFF.

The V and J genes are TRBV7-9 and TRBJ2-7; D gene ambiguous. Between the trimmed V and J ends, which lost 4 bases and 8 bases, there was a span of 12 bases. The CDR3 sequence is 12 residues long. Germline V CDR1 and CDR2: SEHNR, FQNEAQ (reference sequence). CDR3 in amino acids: CASSWTDLQQYF. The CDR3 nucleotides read TGTGCCAGCAGCTGGACGGACCTCCAGCAGTACTTC.

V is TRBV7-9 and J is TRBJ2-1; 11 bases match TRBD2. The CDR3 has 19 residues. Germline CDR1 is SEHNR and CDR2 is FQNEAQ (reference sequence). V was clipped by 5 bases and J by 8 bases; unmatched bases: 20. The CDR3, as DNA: TGTGCCAGCAGCCCGCGGTCGACTAGCGGGAAAGTTCGGATAGATGAGCAGTTCTTC. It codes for CASSPRSTSGKVRIDEQFF.

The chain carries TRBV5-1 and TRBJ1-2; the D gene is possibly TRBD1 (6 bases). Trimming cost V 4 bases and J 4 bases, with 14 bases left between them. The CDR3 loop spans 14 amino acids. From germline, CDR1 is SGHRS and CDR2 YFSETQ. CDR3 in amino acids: CASSETGKSYGYTF. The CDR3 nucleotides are TGCGCCAGCAGCGAAACAGGGAAATCCTATGGCTACACCTTC.